The rows below give T cell receptor beta chains drawn from one sample of a study of T cell responses to AZD1222 COVID-19 vaccine. Sequencing was performed with immunoSEQ multiplex PCR; in TCRdb, only in-frame clones are kept and a portion is missing. The sample contains more than 95,000 clones, approximately 90% of which appear only once. Source: peripheral blood, taken 28 days after the second AZD1222 dose. The receptor source for this set is an adult who received the AZD1222 COVID-19 vaccine. Each CDR3 is given with its conserved first and last residue. A D gene is named only where the DNA matches it firmly. Clone size is given for some rows only: seen once, a few or many times, or a class if the clone is expanded.

j_gene,d_gene,v_gene,abundance,CDR3nt,CDR3aa
TRBJ1-5,TRBD1,TRBV19,-,TGTGCCAGTAGTATCGTCGGACAGGCTGGGCAGCCCCAGCATTTT,CASSIVGQAGQPQHF
TRBJ1-2,-,TRBV14,-,TGTGCCAGCAGCCCCACCCCCGGGCAAACCTATGGCTACACCTTC,CASSPTPGQTYGYTF
TRBJ2-5,-,TRBV5-4,-,TGTGCCAGCAGCTTGGAAAGAAGGAAAGAGACCCAGTACTTC,CASSLERRKETQYF
TRBJ2-5,TRBD2,TRBV7-9,-,TGTGCCAGCAGCTTATCTAGCGGTCGGGGAGGAGAGACCCAGTACTTC,CASSLSSGRGGETQYF
TRBJ1-5,-,TRBV6-2/TRBV6-3,-,TGTGCCAGCAGTTACACGGACAGTAATCAGCCCCAGCATTTT,CASSYTDSNQPQHF
TRBJ1-1,-,TRBV7-2,-,TGTGCCAGCAGTTTTCCCTGGGACACTGAAGCTTTCTTT,CASSFPWDTEAFF
TRBJ1-1,TRBD1,TRBV7-6,-,TGTGCCAGCAGCTTAGCCCTAATGAGGACAGGGAACACTGAAGCTTTCTTT,CASSLALMRTGNTEAFF
TRBJ1-1,-,TRBV14,-,TGTGCCAGCAGCCAAGAATTAAAGGGGACAGAAGCTTTCTTT,CASSQELKGTEAFF
TRBJ1-4,-,TRBV12-5,-,TGTGCTAGTGGTTTGCGACGAAACGCAACTAATGAAAAACTGTTTTTT,CASGLRRNATNEKLFF
TRBJ1-2,-,TRBV4-3,-,TGCGCCAGCCCCGGGAGCGCTAACTATGGCTACACCTTC,CASPGSANYGYTF
TRBJ2-7,TRBD1,TRBV23-1,-,TGCGCCAGCAGTCCGAAAGCTGAGACCGGGACAGGGAGCCCTCGGTACGAGCAGTACTTC,CASSPKAETGTGSPRYEQYF
TRBJ1-2,-,TRBV7-8,-,TGTGCCAGCAGCTTAGTCCGATCTATTGGAGATGGCTACACCTTC,CASSLVRSIGDGYTF
TRBJ2-3,-,TRBV7-3,-,TGTGCCAGCAGCTTAACGGGACGCCTAGAGGGGGATACGCAGTATTTT,CASSLTGRLEGDTQYF
TRBJ2-1,-,TRBV4-2,once,TGTGCCAGCAGCCAAGAGAGGGGGAATGAGCAGTTCTTC,CASSQERGNEQFF
TRBJ2-5,-,TRBV5-4,few,TGTGCCAGCAGCTTGGTGGGGGAAGAGACCCAGTACTTC,CASSLVGEETQYF
TRBJ1-3,-,TRBV6-5,-,TGTGCCAGCAGTTACGAAGGGACCTCTGGAAACACCATATATTTT,CASSYEGTSGNTIYF
TRBJ2-2,-,TRBV7-9,-,TGTGCCAGCAGCTCCCACGGGGAAACCGGGGAGCTGTTTTTT,CASSSHGETGELFF
TRBJ2-3,TRBD1,TRBV6-5,-,TGTGCCAGCAGTCCCGGGACAGGGTCAACAGATACGCAGTATTTT,CASSPGTGSTDTQYF
TRBJ2-3,-,TRBV6-5,once,TGTGCCAGCAGTTATTCGCTTGTTAGCACAGATACGCAGTATTTT,CASSYSLVSTDTQYF
TRBJ1-5,TRBD1,TRBV19,-,TGTGCCAGTAGTTCGGGGACAGGGGGCGGTCAGCCCCAGCATTTT,CASSSGTGGGQPQHF
TRBJ1-4,-,TRBV4-3,-,TGCGCCAGCAGCCAAGAGGGTGAGATCGGCGAAAAACTGTTTTTT,CASSQEGEIGEKLFF
TRBJ2-1,-,TRBV20-1,-,TGCAGTGTAAATGAGCAGTTCTTC,CSVNEQFF
TRBJ2-1,-,TRBV5-4,-,TGTGCCAGCAGCCTGTCGGCGACTCGAGATAGCAATGAGCAGTTCTTC,CASSLSATRDSNEQFF
TRBJ2-4,TRBD1,TRBV10-1,-,TGCGCCAGCAGTGAGAAAATATCGTACAGGGGTGACAAAAACATTCAGTACTTC,CASSEKISYRGDKNIQYF
TRBJ1-1,-,TRBV5-6,-,TGTGCCAGCAGCTTGGACAGGATGAACACTGAAGCTTTCTTT,CASSLDRMNTEAFF
TRBJ2-7,-,TRBV19,-,TGTGCCAGTAGTATACAAGGGCAGGGAAGGCGCGAGCAGTACTTC,CASSIQGQGRREQYF
TRBJ2-3,TRBD2,TRBV6-4,-,TGTGCCAGCAGTGAGACTAGCGGGGGGGCAGATACGCAGTATTTT,CASSETSGGADTQYF
TRBJ1-2,-,TRBV20-1,-,TGCAGTGCTTACGAGGGCTACACCTTC,CSAYEGYTF
TRBJ1-1,-,TRBV4-3,-,TGCGCCAGCAGCGCAGACGGAATGAACACTGAAGCTTTCTTT,CASSADGMNTEAFF
TRBJ2-7,-,TRBV4-1,-,TGCGCCAGCAGCCCGGATGTCCAGCGTGCCTACGAGCAGTACTTC,CASSPDVQRAYEQYF
TRBJ2-1,-,TRBV28,-,TGTGCCAGCAGCCCCTCAAGCGGGCCCGCCGGTGGTGAGCAGTTCTTC,CASSPSSGPAGGEQFF
TRBJ2-5,TRBD2,TRBV7-2,-,TGTGCCAGCAGCTTCGCCGGGAGGACCCAAGAGACCCAGTACTTC,CASSFAGRTQETQYF
TRBJ2-5,-,TRBV10-3,-,TGTGCCATCAGTGAGTCGGATATGTACCAAGAGACCCAGTACTTC,CAISESDMYQETQYF
TRBJ1-1,-,TRBV9,-,TGTGCCAGCAGCGCCCAGGGGTACTTCACTGAAGCTTTCTTT,CASSAQGYFTEAFF
TRBJ2-7,TRBD1,TRBV6-1,-,TGTGCCAGCAGTCCGGGACAGGGGAAAAACGAGCAGTACTTC,CASSPGQGKNEQYF
TRBJ1-1,TRBD1,TRBV11-3,-,TGTGCCAGCAGCCACAGGGGAGGGACTGAAGCTTTCTTT,CASSHRGGTEAFF
TRBJ1-5,-,TRBV19,-,TGTGCCAGTACCACTTCGGGGCCCCAGCATTTT,CASTTSGPQHF
TRBJ1-2,TRBD1,TRBV7-2,-,TGTGCCAGCAGCACCCGGACAGGGGATGGCTACACCTTC,CASSTRTGDGYTF
TRBJ2-7,-,TRBV18,-,TGTGCCAGCTCGCTATCCGGGGGTCAGCGCGAGCAGTACTTC,CASSLSGGQREQYF
TRBJ1-6,-,TRBV5-8,-,TGTGCCAGCAGCTTGATTTCAGGGTTTAATAATTCACCCCTCCACTTT,CASSLISGFNNSPLHF
TRBJ2-1,TRBD2,TRBV4-2,-,TGTGCCAGCAGCCAAGGAGTGTGGGCGTTAGCGGGAAACTCCTACAATGAGCAGTTCTTC,CASSQGVWALAGNSYNEQFF
TRBJ2-7,-,TRBV4-1,-,TGCGCCAGCAGCCGCAATTCCCCTTCCCTCCCCGGGTCCTACGAGCAGTACTTC,CASSRNSPSLPGSYEQYF
TRBJ1-4,-,TRBV5-7,-,TGTGCCAGCAGCTTGTTAGGCTGGACATTGGTTGAAAAACTGTTTTTT,CASSLLGWTLVEKLFF
TRBJ2-7,-,TRBV5-8,-,TGTGCCAGCAGCTTGCAAGGGGAGTTCGAGCAGTACTTC,CASSLQGEFEQYF
TRBJ1-2,-,TRBV5-4,-,TGTGCCAGCAGCCGACCAGCGGGCGGAAACTATGGCTACACCTTC,CASSRPAGGNYGYTF
TRBJ1-1,-,TRBV5-1,-,TGCGCCAGCAGCTTGGCCGCATCGCGGATGACTGAAGCTTTCTTT,CASSLAASRMTEAFF
TRBJ1-1,-,TRBV7-3,-,TGTGCCAGCAGCCACGGGAACACTGAAGCTTTCTTT,CASSHGNTEAFF
TRBJ2-7,-,TRBV2,-,TGTGCCAGCGGGGTGGGAGCGGGCCTTTCCTACGAGCAGTACTTC,CASGVGAGLSYEQYF
TRBJ2-1,-,TRBV18,-,TGTGCCAGCTCACCACTTCCAGGTGGGGCCTCCTACAATGAGCAGTTCTTC,CASSPLPGGASYNEQFF
TRBJ1-3,-,TRBV7-2,-,TGTGCCAGCAGCTTAGGGGTGGGCGGAAACACCATATATTTT,CASSLGVGGNTIYF
TRBJ1-2,-,TRBV5-1,-,TGCGCCAGCAGCTTGGTGTCCGGGTCTGACTATGGCTACACCTTC,CASSLVSGSDYGYTF
TRBJ1-1,-,TRBV30,-,TGTGCCTGGAGTGTTCGTGGAACTGAAGCTTTCTTT,CAWSVRGTEAFF
TRBJ2-2,TRBD1,TRBV6-1,-,TGTGCCAGCAGTGCATGGGACAGGGGGTTGACCGGGGAGCTGTTTTTT,CASSAWDRGLTGELFF
TRBJ1-5,TRBD1,TRBV6-2/TRBV6-3,-,TGTGCCAGCAGTTACGAAGGGGGCAATAGCAATCAGCCCCAGCATTTT,CASSYEGGNSNQPQHF
TRBJ2-4,-,TRBV2,-,TGTGCCAGCATCGAAAGGGAGGCCAAAAACATTCAGTACTTC,CASIEREAKNIQYF